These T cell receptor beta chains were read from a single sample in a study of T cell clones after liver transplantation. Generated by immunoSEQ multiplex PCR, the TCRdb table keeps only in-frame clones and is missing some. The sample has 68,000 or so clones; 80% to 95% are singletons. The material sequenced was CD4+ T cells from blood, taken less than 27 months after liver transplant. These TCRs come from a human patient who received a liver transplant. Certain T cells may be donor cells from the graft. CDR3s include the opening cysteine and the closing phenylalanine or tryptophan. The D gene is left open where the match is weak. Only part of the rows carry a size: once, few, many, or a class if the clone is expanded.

CDR3: CASGPQLGYGYTF; DNA: TGTGCCAGCGGACCCCAACTGGGCTATGGCTACACCTTC; length: 13; D: NA; size: NA; J: TRBJ1-2; V: TRBV6-5
CDR3: CASRPGGTYRGNEQFF; DNA: TGTGCCAGCAGACCTGGGGGAACGTACAGGGGGAATGAGCAGTTCTTC; length: 16; D: TRBD1; size: NA; J: TRBJ2-1; V: TRBV5-6
CDR3: CASSLGQTHYEQYF; DNA: TGCGCCAGCAGCTTGGGACAGACACACTACGAGCAGTACTTC; length: 14; D: NA; size: NA; J: TRBJ2-7; V: TRBV5-1
CDR3: CASGGGVGTEAFF; DNA: TGTGCCAGCGGAGGTGGGGTTGGCACTGAAGCTTTCTTT; length: 13; D: NA; size: NA; J: TRBJ1-1; V: TRBV6-1
CDR3: CSVGQSYEQYF; DNA: TGCAGCGTTGGCCAGTCCTACGAGCAGTACTTC; length: 11; D: NA; size: NA; J: TRBJ2-7; V: TRBV29-1
CDR3: CASGGTGGLTGELFF; DNA: TGTGCCAGCGGGGGGACAGGGGGCCTCACCGGGGAGCTGTTTTTT; length: 15; D: TRBD1; size: NA; J: TRBJ2-2; V: TRBV6-1
CDR3: CASSVEETQYF; DNA: TGTGCCAGCAGTGTAGAAGAGACCCAGTACTTC; length: 11; D: NA; size: NA; J: TRBJ2-5; V: TRBV2
CDR3: CASSLVLGLAGGDNEQFF; DNA: TGCGCCAGCAGCTTGGTCCTAGGACTAGCGGGAGGGGACAATGAGCAGTTCTTC; length: 18; D: TRBD2; size: NA; J: TRBJ2-1; V: TRBV5-1
CDR3: CASRALGQGADTQYF; DNA: TGTGCCAGTAGGGCCTTGGGACAGGGGGCAGATACGCAGTATTTT; length: 15; D: TRBD1; size: NA; J: TRBJ2-3; V: TRBV19
CDR3: CASSPTASGANVLTF; DNA: TGTGCCAGCAGCCCAACCGCCTCTGGGGCCAACGTCCTGACTTTC; length: 15; D: NA; size: NA; J: TRBJ2-6; V: TRBV7-3
CDR3: CASSSTLGQGVKEQYF; DNA: TGTGCCAGCAGCTCCACCCTCGGACAGGGGGTCAAGGAGCAGTACTTC; length: 16; D: TRBD1; size: NA; J: TRBJ2-7; V: TRBV7-2
CDR3: CASSLGDGAGYTF; DNA: TGCGCCAGCAGCTTGGGGGACGGCGCTGGCTACACCTTC; length: 13; D: NA; size: NA; J: TRBJ1-2; V: TRBV5-1
CDR3: CASSESGLAGPNTGELFF; DNA: TGCGCCAGCAGTGAGTCGGGGCTAGCGGGGCCTAACACCGGGGAGCTGTTTTTT; length: 18; D: TRBD2; size: NA; J: TRBJ2-2; V: TRBV10-2
CDR3: CTSSHRQQETQYF; DNA: TGCACCAGCAGCCACAGACAGCAAGAGACCCAGTACTTC; length: 13; D: NA; size: NA; J: TRBJ2-5; V: TRBV1
CDR3: CASSDRQGTTGELFF; DNA: TGTGCCAGCAGTGATCGACAGGGTACCACCGGGGAGCTGTTTTTT; length: 15; D: TRBD1; size: NA; J: TRBJ2-2; V: TRBV6-6
CDR3: CASSLKDTQYF; DNA: TGTGCCAGCAGTTTAAAAGATACGCAGTATTTT; length: 11; D: NA; size: NA; J: TRBJ2-3; V: TRBV28
CDR3: CASSQGLAGGPGETQYF; DNA: TGCGCCAGCAGCCAAGGGCTAGCGGGAGGGCCGGGGGAGACCCAGTACTTC; length: 17; D: TRBD2; size: NA; J: TRBJ2-5; V: TRBV4-1
CDR3: CASSLDAGSYEQYF; DNA: TGTGCCAGCAGCCTAGACGCCGGCTCCTACGAGCAGTACTTC; length: 14; D: NA; size: NA; J: TRBJ2-7; V: TRBV7-6
CDR3: CASSLVGSGELFF; DNA: TGTGCCAGCAGCTTAGTGGGGTCCGGGGAGCTGTTTTTT; length: 13; D: NA; size: NA; J: TRBJ2-2; V: TRBV11-3
CDR3: CASSLQANQGDTQYF; DNA: TGTGCCAGCAGCTTACAGGCCAACCAAGGAGATACGCAGTATTTT; length: 15; D: NA; size: NA; J: TRBJ2-3; V: TRBV7-9
CDR3: CASSTRTGRGNEQYF; DNA: TGTGCCAGCAGCACCCGGACAGGGCGAGGGAACGAGCAGTACTTC; length: 15; D: TRBD1; size: NA; J: TRBJ2-7; V: TRBV7-2
CDR3: CATGESTDTQYF; DNA: TGTGCCACGGGCGAGAGCACAGATACGCAGTATTTT; length: 12; D: NA; size: NA; J: TRBJ2-3; V: TRBV6-5
CDR3: CASSDLQETQYF; DNA: TGTGCCAGTAGTGACCTCCAAGAGACCCAGTACTTC; length: 12; D: NA; size: NA; J: TRBJ2-5; V: TRBV19
CDR3: CASSEGPGYEQYF; DNA: TGCGCCAGCAGTGAGGGGCCCGGCTACGAGCAGTACTTC; length: 13; D: NA; size: NA; J: TRBJ2-7; V: TRBV10-1
CDR3: CASSLGTSGRPPYEQYF; DNA: TGCGCCAGCAGCCTCGGGACTAGCGGGAGGCCACCCTACGAGCAGTACTTC; length: 17; D: TRBD2; size: NA; J: TRBJ2-7; V: TRBV5-1
CDR3: CASSLEGQGFTEAFF; DNA: TGCGCCAGCAGCTTGGAGGGACAGGGTTTCACTGAAGCTTTCTTT; length: 15; D: TRBD1; size: NA; J: TRBJ1-1; V: TRBV5-1
CDR3: CASSLEGGRETQYF; DNA: TGTGCCAGCAGCTTAGAAGGGGGTCGCGAGACCCAGTACTTC; length: 14; D: NA; size: NA; J: TRBJ2-5; V: TRBV7-2
CDR3: CASSPKAASYEQYF; DNA: TGTGCCAGCAGCCCAAAAGCGGCTTCCTACGAGCAGTACTTC; length: 14; D: NA; size: NA; J: TRBJ2-7; V: TRBV9
CDR3: CATSRDRRLAGVEQFF; DNA: TGTGCCACCAGCAGAGATCGGCGACTAGCGGGAGTTGAGCAGTTCTTC; length: 16; D: TRBD2; size: once; J: TRBJ2-1; V: TRBV15
CDR3: CASSLGTAKETQYF; DNA: TGTGCCAGCAGCTTAGGTACAGCTAAGGAGACCCAGTACTTC; length: 14; D: NA; size: NA; J: TRBJ2-5; V: TRBV7-9
CDR3: CASSPGTSGTQYF; DNA: TGTGCCAGCAGCCCAGGGACTAGCGGTACGCAGTATTTT; length: 13; D: TRBD2; size: NA; J: TRBJ2-3; V: TRBV5-4
CDR3: CASSPWRGPEAFF; DNA: TGTGCCAGCAGCCCCTGGCGGGGTCCTGAAGCTTTCTTT; length: 13; D: NA; size: once; J: TRBJ1-1; V: TRBV11-3
CDR3: CASSIDGGAIARSNYGYTF; DNA: TGTGCCAGTAGTATCGACGGGGGCGCGATCGCCCGTTCTAACTATGGCTACACCTTC; length: 19; D: NA; size: NA; J: TRBJ1-2; V: TRBV19
CDR3: CASSRISIQISNSNQPQHF; DNA: TGCGCCAGCAGCCGAATCTCTATTCAGATCTCAAATAGCAATCAGCCCCAGCATTTT; length: 19; D: NA; size: once; J: TRBJ1-5; V: TRBV5-1
CDR3: CASSPPTGNTEAFF; DNA: TGTGCCAGCAGCCCCCCGACGGGGAACACTGAAGCTTTCTTT; length: 14; D: NA; size: NA; J: TRBJ1-1; V: TRBV5-6
CDR3: CASSIIPGDSYGYTF; DNA: TGTGCCAGTAGTATTATTCCAGGGGATAGCTATGGCTACACCTTC; length: 15; D: NA; size: NA; J: TRBJ1-2; V: TRBV19
CDR3: CASSQERSSYEQYF; DNA: TGTGCCAGCAGCCAAGAGAGGAGCTCCTACGAGCAGTACTTC; length: 14; D: NA; size: NA; J: TRBJ2-7; V: TRBV4-2
CDR3: CASGGPPAGEKLFF; DNA: TGTGCCAGCGGGGGACCTCCCGCCGGAGAAAAACTGTTTTTT; length: 14; D: NA; size: NA; J: TRBJ1-4; V: TRBV28
CDR3: CASSLDGISNNEQFF; DNA: TGTGCCAGCAGCTTAGACGGGATATCTAACAATGAGCAGTTCTTC; length: 15; D: NA; size: NA; J: TRBJ2-1; V: TRBV11-3
CDR3: CASSNSGQGAYNEQFF; DNA: TGTGCCAGCAGCAACTCAGGACAGGGGGCCTACAATGAGCAGTTCTTC; length: 16; D: TRBD1; size: NA; J: TRBJ2-1; V: TRBV13
CDR3: CASSESGGPAYEQYF; DNA: TGCGCCAGCAGTGAGTCAGGGGGGCCAGCCTACGAGCAGTACTTC; length: 15; D: NA; size: NA; J: TRBJ2-7; V: TRBV10-1
CDR3: CSVECPHEQYF; DNA: TGCAGCGTTGAGTGTCCCCACGAGCAGTACTTC; length: 11; D: NA; size: NA; J: TRBJ2-7; V: TRBV29-1
CDR3: CASSEHEGQGLSQPQHF; DNA: TGTGCCAGCAGTGAGCATGAGGGACAGGGCCTGAGCCAGCCCCAGCATTTT; length: 17; D: TRBD1; size: NA; J: TRBJ1-5; V: TRBV6-1